The T cell receptor delta chain under discussion was sequenced for a study of gamma-delta chains in newborns, infants, children. Looking at the study overall: Innate gammadelta T cells reportedly expand polyclonally right after birth, driven by microbial exposure, per the title.

This clone has a handful of counts. TCRdb re-processed the reads using CATT. The table records more than 8,000 delta-chain clones, 3% to 4% of them present only once. Germline-derived CDR1 and CDR2 are GEAIGNYY and EKD. CDR3 length: 19 residues. J was trimmed by 1 base and V by 3 bases; bases with no gene match: 10. V and J are TRDV2 and TRDJ3; 8 bases agree with TRDD3. The source of this sequence is a child who was a newborn, infant or young child, either healthy, febrile or measles-vaccinated (not recorded which). The material sequenced was blood. Here the CDR3 reads CACDAAGGPISWDTRQMFF. The CDR3 DNA reads as TGTGCCTGTGACGCTGCTGGGGGACCTATTTCCTGGGACACCCGACAGATGTTTTTC.